This T cell receptor (beta chain) was captured in a study of molecular identifiers for immune sequencing clone quantification. About the study: Replicate RNA came from approximately 20,000 or 100,000 naive CD8 cells and was split five ways, and four parts were sequenced.

Naive CD8 libraries were made from around 18,000 to 910,000 sorted cells, and they used 10%, 30% or 50% RNA. In its sample, this clonotype was seen once. A single base separates this from a much larger clone, so it may be a read error. The bulk TCR libraries were made with methods described before and with listed TCR primers. TCRdb called the PCR reads again in MiXCR, with one record for every CDR3 protein. The table lists approximately 550,000 distinct CDR3 sequences, around 23% of them singletons. Germline lookup yields CDR1 MGHDK and CDR2 SYGVNS. This CDR3 spans 16 amino acids. The genes are TRBV25-1 and TRBJ2-3; the match to TRBD1 covers 8 bases. The sequenced sample consisted of naive CD8+ T cells from blood, with Jurkat cell RNA spiked in. Regarding subset: FACS-sorted CD8+CD4-CCR7+CD45RA+ naive T cells. The clonotype comes from a human donor in good health. Some libraries in this study had Jurkat cell RNA spiked in. This CDR3 reads CVSSPQGAVATDTQYF. CDR3 sequence (DNA): TGTGTCAGCAGTCCCCAGGGGGCCGTAGCCACAGATACGCAGTATTTT.